Following are 21 T cell receptor beta chains from one sample sequenced in a study of CD8+ T cells in alopecia areata. cDNA prepared by RNA extraction and subsequent reverse transcription served as the template for sequencing. Here immunoSEQ multiplex PCR was the method, and the copy in TCRdb shows in-frame clones only, minus some. The table includes around 160,000 clones, roughly 44% detected once. The sample was CD4+ T cells sorted from blood. Receptors were obtained from a human donor with alopecia areata.

DNA of the CDR3: TGTGCCAGCAGTCCGACGGGGAATCAGCCCCAGCATTTT. Encoded protein: CASSPTGNQPQHF. This rearrangement joins TRBV28 to TRBJ1-5, with D uncertain. This CDR3 region has 13 residues. Germline CDR1 MDHEN, CDR2 SYDVKM. The ends were cut back, 5 bases at V and 4 bases at J, with 9 bases in the middle.

As for this clone: The same CDR3 arises from other DNA sequences in this sample as well. The chain joins TRBV29-1 to TRBJ2-5; 8 nucleotides line up with TRBD1. The junction had 2 bases not matched to a gene; V was cut back by 6 bases and J by 5 bases. The CDR3 runs to 11 residues. From germline, CDR1 is SQVTM and CDR2 ANQGSEA. The CDR3: CSVRQGETQYF. CDR3 sequence (DNA): TGCAGCGTAAGACAGGGGGAGACCCAGTACTTC.

This chain links TRBV6-1 with TRBJ1-5; the D is unclear. The CDR3 length is 14 residues. Trimming took 3 bases from V and 0 from J, leaving 6 bases between them. Per germline, CDR1 MNHNS and CDR2 SASEGT. The CDR3: CASSDRNSNQPQHF. The DNA of the CDR3 is TGTGCCAGCAGTGACAGAAATAGCAATCAGCCCCAGCATTTT.

V gene TRBV4-1 combines with J gene TRBJ2-3; TRBD1 agrees at 9 bases. The CDR3 has 21 residues. With V trimmed by 3 bases and J by 0 bases, 19 bases remained unmatched. The V gene's germline CDR1 is MGHRA and CDR2 YSYEKL. CDR3 region: CASSQGGTGHPGTSSTDTQYF. The CDR3, as DNA: TGCGCCAGCAGCCAGGGTGGGACAGGGCACCCCGGGACTTCTAGCACAGATACGCAGTATTTT.

Only a few counts were recorded for this clone. The CDR3 nucleotides read TGTGCCAGCAGCTTAGGACTTTTCACCGGGGAGCTGTTTTTT. Translated, it gives CASSLGLFTGELFF. The chain joins TRBV7-3 to TRBJ2-2; the D gene is possibly TRBD2 (5 bases). Germline V lookup: CDR1 SGHTA, CDR2 FQGTGA. This CDR3 is built from 14 residues. Trimming removed 2 bases at V and 4 bases at J, with 8 bases between.

The rearrangement links TRBV29-1 to TRBJ2-1; D may correspond to TRBD1 or TRBD2 (5 bases each). The V gene's germline CDR1 is SQVTM and CDR2 ANQGSEA. V dropped 5 bases and J dropped 5 bases, with 16 bases sitting between them. The CDR3 is made up of 14 amino acids. The CDR3 bases are TGCAGCGTTCGGGACCGTCTGGCAAACAATGAGCAGTTCTTC. Amino acids: CSVRDRLANNEQFF.

This sequence joins TRBV7-2 and TRBJ2-3; unclear D gene. Germline CDR1 and CDR2: SGHTA and FQGNSA. V dropped 4 bases and J dropped 5 bases, with 7 bases sitting between them. The CDR3 length is 12 residues. CDR3 protein: CASSSRVDTQYF. For the CDR3, the DNA is TGTGCCAGCAGCTCCCGTGTAGATACGCAGTATTTT.

This chain connects TRBV30 to TRBJ1-2; tentatively, D is TRBD1 (6 bases). Germline-derived CDR1 and CDR2 are GTSNPN and SVGIG (reference sequence). V lost 4 bases to trimming and J lost 4 bases, with 25 bases between them. CDR3 length: 17 residues. CDR3 bases: TGTGCCTGGATCGGGTCGGGGGCCCCGGCCAGGGGCTATGGCTACACCTTC. Protein sequence: CAWIGSGAPARGYGYTF.

This clone came up a few times. CDR3 region: CSVGTGRVYEQYF. The CDR3 DNA is TGCAGCGTCGGGACAGGGAGAGTTTACGAGCAGTACTTC. The chain links TRBV29-1 to TRBJ2-7; 9 positions agree with TRBD1. Germline V CDR1 and CDR2: SQVTM, ANQGSEA. This CDR3 contains 13 residues. Trimming took 6 bases from V and 4 from J; bases not matched to a gene: 7.

J is TRBJ1-2 and V is TRBV6-6, with 10 bases that match TRBD1. In germline, CDR1 is MNHNY, CDR2 SVGAGI (reference sequence). The CDR3 covers 15 residues. After removal of 2 bases from V and 11 bases from J, the junction contained 11 bases not matched to a gene. The CDR3 sequence is CASSYPTRDRGGYTF. The CDR3 nucleotides are TGTGCCAGCAGTTACCCGACCCGGGACAGGGGTGGGTACACCTTC.

This chain uses TRBV5-1 with TRBJ2-7, with 9 bases that match TRBD1. The germline V gene has CDR1 SGHRS and CDR2 YFSETQ. The V and J ends lost 4 bases and 6 bases, in that order; junction bases with no gene match: 11. The CDR3 length is 15 residues. CDR3 region: CASSGPGQGSSEQYF. CDR3 DNA: TGCGCCAGCAGCGGACCGGGACAGGGTTCGAGCGAGCAGTACTTC.

This clone was observed many times. V and J are TRBV19 and TRBJ2-5; 7 bases agree with TRBD1. This CDR3 comprises 13 residues. CDR1 is LNHDA, CDR2 SQIVND, per germline (reference sequence). V shed 9 bases and J 5 bases; nucleotides not matched to a gene: 9. CDR3 residues: CASGDSRGETQYF. In nucleotides, the CDR3 is TGTGCCAGCGGGGACAGCCGAGGGGAGACCCAGTACTTC.

This clone has only one observation. V usage is TRBV27 and J usage is TRBJ2-1; the match to TRBD1 covers 11 bases. Looked up from germline, CDR1 is MNHEY and CDR2 is SMNVEV (reference sequence). This CDR3 spans 18 amino acids. V dropped 11 bases and J dropped 0; count of bases not matched to a gene: 15. CDR3 sequence reads: CAARRTGGFTSSYNEQFF. The CDR3 bases are TGTGCCGCTCGGCGGACAGGGGGCTTTACTAGCTCCTACAATGAGCAGTTCTTC.

The V and J genes are TRBV11-2 and TRBJ2-4; TRBD1 aligns across 9 bases. This CDR3 has 17 amino acids. CDR1 SGHAT and CDR2 FQNNGV come from the germline V gene. Trimming took 3 bases from V and 6 from J; bases not matched to a gene: 12. CDR3 bases: TGTGCCAGCAGCTTGGGACAGGGAGGGAGCGCTAGAAACATTCAGTACTTC. Translation gives CASSLGQGGSARNIQYF.

J is TRBJ2-1 and V is TRBV2; possibly TRBD2 for D (7 bases). Between the trimmed V and J ends, which lost 8 bases and 4 bases, there was a span of 12 bases. CDR3 length: 13 residues. Germline lookup yields CDR1 SNHLY and CDR2 FYNNEI. The CDR3 DNA follows: TGTGCCAGCTTGGGGGGGCTTTACAATGAGCAGTTCTTC. It yields the protein CASLGGLYNEQFF.

The rearrangement uses TRBV14 and TRBJ2-1; 8 positions agree with TRBD2. CDR1 is SGHDN, CDR2 FVKESK, per germline. V lost 1 base to trimming and J lost 6 bases; unmatched junction nucleotides: 5. CDR3 length: 15 amino acids. The CDR3 DNA follows: TGTGCCAGCAGCCAAGTCCGGGGGACTAGCAATGAGCAGTTCTTC. Its translation: CASSQVRGTSNEQFF. The full variable domain, rest sourced from reference TRBV14 and TRBJ2-1, is EAGVTQFPSHSVIEKGQTVTLRCDPISGHDNLYWYRRVMGKEIKFLLHFVKESKQDESGMPNNRFLAERTGGTYSTLKVQPAELEDSGVYFCASSQVRGTSNEQFFGPGTRLTVL.

This clone appeared a few times. This chain links TRBV10-3 with TRBJ2-6; 11 bases are shared with TRBD1. J lost 2 bases, V lost 0 bases, and 6 bases had no gene match. Germline lookup yields CDR1 ENHRY and CDR2 SYGVKD. The CDR3 sequence is 19 residues long. CDR3 sequence (DNA): TGTGCCATCAGTGAGTCGGCTGGGGACAGGGGGACTGGGGCCAACGTCCTGACTTTC. This translates into CAISESAGDRGTGANVLTF.

This sequence joins TRBV7-6 and TRBJ2-2; D unresolved. CDR3 length: 17 residues. CDR1 is SGHVS, CDR2 FNYEAQ, per germline. V was cut by 3 bases and J by 3 bases, with 17 bases left in between. In DNA form, the CDR3 reads TGTGCCAGCAGCTTTATAGTGCGTCCGACGGACACCGGGGAGCTGTTTTTT. Translated, it gives CASSFIVRPTDTGELFF.

This chain links TRBV5-1 with TRBJ2-1, with D perhaps matching TRBD2 (6 bases). V dropped 0 bases and J dropped 6 bases, with 10 bases sitting between them. Germline V gives CDR1 SGHRS, CDR2 YFSETQ. The CDR3 loop spans 14 amino acids. Here the CDR3 reads CASSLVGGPNEQFF. The CDR3 nucleotides are TGCGCCAGCAGCTTGGTCGGAGGGCCCAATGAGCAGTTCTTC.

This clone was counted many times. The germline gene is not matched at one end of the junction; a read error may be the cause. The gene calls are TRBV28 and TRBJ1-1; unclear D gene. Per the germline V gene, CDR1 is MDHEN and CDR2 is SYDVKM. There are 11 residues in the CDR3. CDR3 in amino acids: CASSLRAEGRF. CDR3 bases: TGTGCCAGCAGTTTAAGGGCGGAGGGTCGTTTT.

The chain has TRBV29-1 and TRBJ1-2, with unresolved D. Trimming took 4 bases from V and 3 from J, leaving 6 bases between them. This CDR3 is built from 11 residues. CDR1 SQVTM and CDR2 ANQGSEA come from the germline V gene. The CDR3 DNA sequence: TGCAGCGTTGTGAGCTACTATGGCTACACCTTC. Residues: CSVVSYYGYTF.